This entry lists 24 T cell receptor beta chains sequenced from one sample in a study of cytomegalovirus exposure and HLA in healthy donors. Vbeta (60) and Jbeta (13) primers were used in the PCR. Assay: immunoSEQ multiplex PCR; the TCRdb copy retains only in-frame clones and omits some. The sample consists of approximately 190,000 clones, over 65% of them appearing once. Source material: PBMCs. All receptors come from a boy aged 2 to 10 in good health and CMV-seronegative.

The rearrangement links TRBV30 to TRBJ2-7; 13 bases agree with TRBD2. This CDR3 spans 13 amino acids. Germline V lookup: CDR1 GTSNPN, CDR2 SVGIG (reference sequence). V shed 3 bases, J shed 4 bases, and the junction held 0 bases outside the gene matches. The CDR3 is CAWRLAGGYEQYF. In DNA form, the CDR3 reads TGTGCCTGGAGACTAGCGGGGGGGTACGAGCAGTACTTC.

V usage is TRBV2 and J usage is TRBJ1-3, with a tentative D call TRBD1 (6 bases). Germline CDR1 reads SNHLY; CDR2 reads FYNNEI. The CDR3 spans 14 residues. The ends were cut back, 4 bases at V and 3 bases at J, with 10 bases in the middle. CDR3 residues: CASSGQVGGNTIYF. CDR3 sequence (DNA): TGTGCCAGCAGTGGACAGGTTGGTGGAAACACCATATATTTT.

The V and J genes are TRBV21-1 and TRBJ2-2; TRBD2 reflects the table's D call only, with no check against the DNA. TRBV21-1 is described as a pseudogene. There are 11 residues in the CDR3. The CDR3 spells CASSKIGELFF. In nucleotides, the CDR3 is TGTGCCAGCAGCAAAATAGGGGAGCTGTTTTTT.

The CDR3 spells CATSSPSSYEQYF. The CDR3 region has the DNA TGTGCCACGTCGTCCCCTTCTTCCTACGAGCAGTACTTC. The chain carries TRBV10-3 and TRBJ2-7; D is undetermined. There are 13 residues in the CDR3. With 10 bases removed from V and 1 base from J, the gap between germline ends came to 14 bases. CDR1 and CDR2 from the germline V gene are ENHRY and SYGVKD.

This chain links TRBV6-4 with TRBJ2-5, with no clear D. This CDR3 region has 14 residues. V was cut by 3 bases and J by 4 bases, with 12 bases left in between. Per the germline V gene, CDR1 is MRHNA and CDR2 is SNTAGT. The CDR3 DNA reads as TGTGCCAGCAGTGATTCAGGTTTCTCAGAGACCCAGTACTTC. This sequence encodes CASSDSGFSETQYF.

This clone was seen just once. The CDR3 here is CASSHRDRGNTIYF. The CDR3 DNA reads as TGTGCCAGCAGTCACCGGGACAGGGGAAACACCATATATTTT. V usage is TRBV11-1 and J usage is TRBJ1-3, with 8 bases lining up with TRBD1. Germline V gene sequence: CDR1 SGHAT, CDR2 FQDESV (reference sequence). The CDR3 contains 14 residues. J lost 4 bases, V lost 6 bases, and 5 bases had no gene match.

In this sample, this clone turned up once. The chain has TRBV4-3 and TRBJ2-3, with D possibly being TRBD1 (5 bases). Germline V CDR1 and CDR2: LGHNA, YSLEER. The V gene lost 1 base and the J gene lost 5 bases, with 10 bases spanning the gap. The CDR3 covers 14 residues. The CDR3 region has the DNA TGCGCCAGCAGCCAAGGACAGCAAGGAGATACGCAGTATTTT. It specifies CASSQGQQGDTQYF.

This clone was counted a few times. The chain employs TRBV9 and TRBJ1-1; D not certain. Per germline, CDR1 SGDLS and CDR2 YYNGEE. Trimming stripped 4 bases from V and 11 bases from J, with 18 bases between. This CDR3 region has 13 residues. CDR3 loop: CASSPQPHKEAFF. The CDR3 DNA is TGTGCCAGCAGCCCCCAGCCCCACAAGGAGGCTTTCTTT.

The V gene is TRBV5-1, the J gene TRBJ1-2; perhaps TRBD1 as D (6 bases). Germline assignment: CDR1 SGHRS and CDR2 YFSETQ. V lost 4 bases, J lost 7 bases, and 11 bases lay in between. The CDR3 length is 12 residues. CDR3 sequence: CASSPGVSGYTF. The CDR3 bases are TGCGCCAGCAGCCCAGGGGTGAGTGGCTACACCTTC.

This chain connects TRBV29-1 to TRBJ2-1; D is perhaps TRBD2 (6 bases). The CDR3 sequence is 15 residues long. In germline, CDR1 is SQVTM, CDR2 ANQGSEA. The CDR3 loop is CRRRGPGGSYNEQFF. The CDR3 bases are TGCAGAAGGAGGGGTCCCGGGGGCTCCTACAATGAGCAGTTCTTC.

The gene calls are TRBV18 and TRBJ1-4, with TRBD1 as a possible D gene (6 bases). Per the germline V gene, CDR1 is KGHSH and CDR2 is LQKENI. V lost 2 bases to trimming and J lost 8 bases, with 12 bases between them. The CDR3 is 14 residues long. The CDR3 DNA sequence: TGTGCCAGCTCACCAGGGGGCAATTGGGAAAAACTGTTTTTT. Residues: CASSPGGNWEKLFF.

The CDR3 sequence is CASSLTPTSYEQYF. The CDR3, as DNA: TGTGCCAGTAGCCTGACACCCACTTCCTACGAGCAGTACTTC. This rearrangement joins TRBV19 to TRBJ2-7; D gene ambiguous. The CDR3 is made up of 14 amino acids. The V end was cut by 6 bases, the J end by 1 base, with 13 bases between. Per germline, CDR1 LNHDA and CDR2 SQIVND (reference sequence).

This clone was counted a few times. CDR3 sequence: CASSLAVLPGGYNEQFF. The CDR3 region has the DNA TGTGCCAGCAGCTTAGCGGTCTTACCGGGGGGCTACAATGAGCAGTTCTTC. The V call is TRBV11-2, the J call TRBJ2-1; 7 bases are shared with TRBD2. The germline V gene encodes CDR1 SGHAT and CDR2 FQNNGV. V dropped 1 base and J dropped 3; count of bases not matched to a gene: 9. This CDR3 is 17 amino acids long.

V usage is TRBV4-1 and J usage is TRBJ1-6; 7 bases are a match to TRBD1. V shed 1 base, J shed 10 bases, and the junction held 4 bases outside the gene matches. Germline V gene data show CDR1 as MGHRA and CDR2 as YSYEKL. The CDR3 totals 14 residues. CDR3 in amino acids: CASSQGDRGSPLHF. DNA for the CDR3: TGCGCCAGCAGCCAAGGGGACAGAGGATCACCCCTCCACTTT.

The chain combines TRBV4-3 with TRBJ1-5; weak D call: TRBD1 (6 bases). V lost 1 base, J lost 3 bases, and 25 bases lay in between. Germline V gives CDR1 LGHNA, CDR2 YSLEER. This CDR3 is built from 20 residues. This chain's CDR3 is CASSQGFSTGRWGNNQPQHF. CDR3 in DNA: TGCGCCAGCAGCCAAGGATTCTCGACAGGCCGGTGGGGGAACAATCAGCCCCAGCATTTT.

This chain links TRBV11-2 with TRBJ2-5; TRBD2 matches 12 bases. The CDR3 totals 17 residues. Trimming cost V 4 bases and J 6 bases; bases outside gene matches: 12. Germline-derived CDR1 and CDR2 are SGHAT and FQNNGV. The CDR3 here is CASSSLRLAGGPKTQYF. CDR3 in DNA: TGTGCCAGCAGCTCGCTCCGGCTAGCGGGGGGGCCCAAGACCCAGTACTTC.

This clone was seen just once. The chain couples TRBV27 to TRBJ1-4, with D maybe TRBD1 (5 bases). V lost 3 bases and J lost 8, with 10 bases in between. CDR3 length: 13 residues. Germline CDR1 MNHEY, CDR2 SMNVEV (reference sequence). CDR3 region: CASSFFQGEKLFF. Written as DNA, the CDR3 is TGTGCCAGCAGTTTCTTCCAGGGAGAAAAACTGTTTTTT.

The rearrangement links TRBV4-2 to TRBJ2-3, with 12 bases lining up with TRBD2. The germline V gene has CDR1 LGHNA and CDR2 YNFKEQ. Trimming cost V 4 bases and J 4 bases; bases outside gene matches: 6. CDR3 length equals 16 residues. The CDR3 spells CASSPVLAGGADTQYF. The CDR3 coding sequence is TGTGCCAGCAGCCCGGTACTAGCGGGGGGAGCAGATACGCAGTATTTT.

The chain carries TRBV10-3 and TRBJ1-1, with D unresolved. V lost 6 bases, J lost 0 bases, and 8 bases lay in between. The germline gives CDR1 ENHRY, CDR2 SYGVKD. This CDR3 is built from 13 residues. CDR3 residues: CAISPNMNTEAFF. The CDR3 DNA reads as TGTGCCATCAGCCCGAACATGAACACTGAAGCTTTCTTT.

The chain uses TRBV11-2 and TRBJ2-7; perhaps TRBD2 as D (5 bases). Germline CDR1 reads SGHAT; CDR2 reads FQNNGV. The CDR3 covers 16 residues. Between the trimmed V and J ends, which lost 1 base and 1 base, there was a span of 14 bases. CDR3 residues: CASSLAFSGGSYEQYF. The CDR3 DNA follows: TGTGCCAGCAGCTTAGCGTTCTCAGGAGGTTCCTACGAGCAGTACTTC.

This chain connects TRBV11-2 to TRBJ2-3; a possible D gene is TRBD2 (5 bases). Trimming removed 1 base at V and 3 bases at J, with 5 bases between. The CDR3 has 13 amino acids. Germline lookup yields CDR1 SGHAT and CDR2 FQNNGV. CDR3 in amino acids: CASSLGGTDTQYF. For the CDR3, the DNA is TGTGCCAGCAGCTTAGGCGGGACAGATACGCAGTATTTT.

This rearrangement joins TRBV19 to TRBJ1-5, with D maybe TRBD1 (6 bases). CDR1 is LNHDA, CDR2 SQIVND, per germline (reference sequence). The CDR3 length is 15 residues. The V end lost 3 bases, the J end lost 6 bases, and 15 bases lay between the germline ends. The CDR3 DNA reads as TGTGCCAGTAGTATGGGTGCAGGGGTAGGTCAGCCCCAGCATTTT. Protein product: CASSMGAGVGQPQHF. The variable domain in full, completed from reference TRBV19 and TRBJ1-5, reads DGGITQSPKYLFRKEGQNVTLSCEQNLNHDAMYWYRQDPGQGLRLIYYSQIVNDFQKGDIAEGYSVSREKKESFPLTVTSAQKNPTAFYLCASSMGAGVGQPQHFGDGTRLSIL.

The rearrangement uses TRBV7-3 and TRBJ2-2, with 7 positions matching TRBD1. With V trimmed by 3 bases and J by 4 bases, 5 bases remained unmatched. The CDR3 covers 15 residues. The germline V gene has CDR1 SGHTA and CDR2 FQGTGA. The chain's CDR3 is CASSLNTGVTGELFF. The CDR3 DNA reads as TGTGCCAGCAGCTTGAATACAGGGGTCACCGGGGAGCTGTTTTTT.

V gene TRBV14 combines with J gene TRBJ2-7, with TRBD2 matching over 10 bases. The CDR3 contains 13 residues. V trimming: 5 bases; J trimming: 7 bases; junction bases outside the gene matches: 5. Germline V lookup: CDR1 SGHDN, CDR2 FVKESK. The DNA of the CDR3 is TGTGCCAGCAGCGGGGGACTAGCGTGGGAGCAGTACTTC. Amino acids: CASSGGLAWEQYF. Looking up the rest from reference TRBV14 and TRBJ2-7 gives the full variable domain: EAGVTQFPSHSVIEKGQTVTLRCDPISGHDNLYWYRRVMGKEIKFLLHFVKESKQDESGMPNNRFLAERTGGTYSTLKVQPAELEDSGVYFCASSGGLAWEQYFGPGTRLTVT.